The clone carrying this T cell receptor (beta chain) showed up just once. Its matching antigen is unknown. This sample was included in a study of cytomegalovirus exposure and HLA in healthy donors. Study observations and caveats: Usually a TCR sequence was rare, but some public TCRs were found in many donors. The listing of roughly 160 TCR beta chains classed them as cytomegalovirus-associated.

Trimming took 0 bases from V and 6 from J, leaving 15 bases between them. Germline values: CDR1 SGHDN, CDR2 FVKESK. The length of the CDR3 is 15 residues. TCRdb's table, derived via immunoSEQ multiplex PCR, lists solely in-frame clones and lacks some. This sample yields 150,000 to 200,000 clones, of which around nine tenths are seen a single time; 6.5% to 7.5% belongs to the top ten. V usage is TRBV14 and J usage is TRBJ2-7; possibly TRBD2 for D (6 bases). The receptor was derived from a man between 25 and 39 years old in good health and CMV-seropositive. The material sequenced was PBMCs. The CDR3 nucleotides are TGTGCCAGCAGCCAAGATGGAGGGGAACTGAGCGAGCAGTACTTC. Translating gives CASSQDGGELSEQYF.